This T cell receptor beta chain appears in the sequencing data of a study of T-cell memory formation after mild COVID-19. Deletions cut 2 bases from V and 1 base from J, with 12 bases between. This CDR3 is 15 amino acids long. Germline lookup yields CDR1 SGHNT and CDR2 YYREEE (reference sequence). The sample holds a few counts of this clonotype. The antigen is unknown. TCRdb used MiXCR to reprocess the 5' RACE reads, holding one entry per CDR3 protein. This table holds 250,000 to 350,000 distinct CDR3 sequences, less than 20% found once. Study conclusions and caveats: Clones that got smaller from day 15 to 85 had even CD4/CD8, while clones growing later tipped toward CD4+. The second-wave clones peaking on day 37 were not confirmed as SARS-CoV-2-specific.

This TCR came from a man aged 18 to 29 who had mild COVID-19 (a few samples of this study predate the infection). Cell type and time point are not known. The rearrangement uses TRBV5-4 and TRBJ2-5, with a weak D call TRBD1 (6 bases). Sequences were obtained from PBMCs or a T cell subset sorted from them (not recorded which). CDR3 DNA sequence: TGTGCCAGCAGCTTTGGAGGACAGACCCAAGAGACCCAGTACTTC. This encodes CASSFGGQTQETQYF.